The clone carrying this T cell receptor (beta chain) was recorded at least ten times. The antigen is unknown. Amplification targeted TCR beta CDR3 regions from RNA transcripts. The TCR CDR3 was amplified in a first-round RT-PCR using the HTBI primer set. TCRdb used MiXCR to reprocess the multiplex PCR reads, holding one entry per CDR3 protein. The sample has over 250,000 distinct CDR3 sequences, roughly 15% seen once; the top ten hold 30% to 40%. The sample comes from a study of T cells in Graves' hyperthyroidism and ophthalmopathy. Study details: The blood sample was taken at first diagnosis, before treatment began. Notes on the study in general: Most expanded thyroid clonotypes above 0.001 also appeared in blood.

Germline V lookup: CDR1 LNHNV, CDR2 YYDKDF (reference sequence). The length of the CDR3 is 14 residues. Trimming removed 3 bases from V and 4 bases from J; junction bases left unmatched: 4. The sequencing input was blood. The V call is TRBV15, the J call TRBJ1-1; 8 positions match TRBD1. The clonotype comes from a woman between 35 and 50 years old with Graves' ophthalmopathy. CDR3 region: CATSRDRVLTEAFF. DNA for the CDR3: TGTGCCACCAGCAGGGACAGGGTACTCACTGAAGCTTTCTTT.